The next 3 T cell receptor beta chains were all read from a single sample in a study of cytomegalovirus exposure and HLA in healthy donors. In the PCR, 60 Vbeta and 13 Jbeta primers were used. Repertoires were generated with immunoSEQ multiplex PCR, while TCRdb's copy carries only in-frame clones and drops some. The table includes some 140,000 clones, 60% to 80% detected once. The material sequenced was PBMCs. These receptors all stem from a woman between 55 and 75 years old in good health and CMV-seronegative.

This chain connects TRBV6-1 to TRBJ2-7; maybe TRBD2 (5 bases). The germline CDR1 and CDR2 sequences are MNHNS and SASEGT. Trimming removed 8 bases from V and 4 bases from J, with 6 bases in between. This CDR3 is built from 10 residues. The CDR3 nucleotides are TGTGCCAGCCGGGGATACGAGCAGTACTTC. Translating gives CASRGYEQYF.

This clone was detected only a few times. CDR3 coding DNA: TGTGCCAGCAGCCCGGGGACAGCCGCCTTGGCCGCCTCCACCGGGGAGCTGTTTTTT. Translating it yields CASSPGTAALAASTGELFF. The chain has TRBV7-9 and TRBJ2-2; 7 bases are a match to TRBD1. The CDR3 runs to 19 residues. The V gene end was trimmed by 5 bases and the J gene end by 4 bases; junction bases not matched to a gene: 19. Germline V gene lookup returns CDR1 SEHNR and CDR2 FQNEAQ (reference sequence).

The genes are TRBV6-5 and TRBJ2-7, with a tentative D call TRBD1 (5 bases). The CDR3 loop spans 16 amino acids. Trimming pared 0 bases from V and 6 bases from J, leaving 18 bases between. The germline gives CDR1 MNHEY, CDR2 SVGAGI. As DNA, the CDR3 is TGTGCCAGCAGTTACTCCCGCCCTGGCAAAGGGGTCGAGCAGTACTTC. Translated, it gives CASSYSRPGKGVEQYF.